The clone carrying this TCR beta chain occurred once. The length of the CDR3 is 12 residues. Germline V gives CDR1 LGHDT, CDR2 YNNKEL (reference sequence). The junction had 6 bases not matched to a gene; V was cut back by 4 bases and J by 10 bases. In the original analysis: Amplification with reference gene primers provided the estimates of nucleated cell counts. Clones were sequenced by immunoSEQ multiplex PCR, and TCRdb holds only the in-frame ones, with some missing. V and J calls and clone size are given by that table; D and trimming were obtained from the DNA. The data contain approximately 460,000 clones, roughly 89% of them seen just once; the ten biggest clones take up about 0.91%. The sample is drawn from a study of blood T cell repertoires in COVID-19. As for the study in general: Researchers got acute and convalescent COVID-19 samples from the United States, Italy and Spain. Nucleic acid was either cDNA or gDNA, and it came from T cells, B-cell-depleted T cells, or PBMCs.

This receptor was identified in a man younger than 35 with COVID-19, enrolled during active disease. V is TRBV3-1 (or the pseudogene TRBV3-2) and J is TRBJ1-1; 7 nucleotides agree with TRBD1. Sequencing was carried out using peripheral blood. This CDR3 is CASSPGQLRAFF. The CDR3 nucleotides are TGTGCCAGCAGCCCGGGACAGCTTCGAGCTTTCTTT.